These 18 T cell receptor beta chains share one sample of origin, sequenced in a study of T cell responses to AZD1222 COVID-19 vaccine. Sequencing used immunoSEQ multiplex PCR; TCRdb keeps in-frame clones, though not all of them. The sample yields about 60,000 clones, 80% to 90% seen once. The specimen comprised peripheral blood, sampled on day 0 of AZD1222 vaccination. All receptors come from an adult in good health.

The chain employs TRBV10-3 and TRBJ2-2; tentative D call: TRBD2 (5 bases). CDR1 ENHRY and CDR2 SYGVKD come from the germline V gene. CDR3 length: 15 amino acids. The ends were cut back, 8 bases at V and 0 bases at J, with 13 bases in the middle. The CDR3 loop is CAIPKRTSNTGELFF. The CDR3 DNA is TGTGCCATCCCGAAGCGGACCTCGAACACCGGGGAGCTGTTTTTT.

The DNA for the CDR3 is TGCGCCAGCAAGACGGGAACAGTGGCAGATACGCAGTATTTT. Its protein product is CASKTGTVADTQYF. This chain connects TRBV10-2 to TRBJ2-3; D perhaps matches TRBD2 (5 bases). Germline values: CDR1 WSHSY, CDR2 SAAADI. This CDR3 is 14 amino acids long. V lost 7 bases and J lost 4, with 15 bases in between.

This clone turned up a few times. The rearrangement joins TRBV27 to TRBJ1-5, with D possibly being TRBD1 (5 bases). The CDR3 contains 17 residues. Trimming removed 6 bases from V and 2 bases from J, with 20 bases in between. The germline gives CDR1 MNHEY, CDR2 SMNVEV (reference sequence). The CDR3 here is CASSTRVAGGGNQPQHF. The CDR3 nucleotides are TGTGCCAGCAGCACCCGGGTAGCCGGGGGAGGCAATCAGCCCCAGCATTTT.

The V gene is TRBV11-3, the J gene TRBJ2-1; the D gene is possibly TRBD2 (6 bases). Per germline, CDR1 SGHNT and CDR2 YENEEA. The V and J ends lost 0 bases and 2 bases respectively, with 8 bases between them. The CDR3 extends over 15 amino acids. CDR3 nucleotides: TGTGCCAGCAGCTTAGAGGGGAGGACCTACAATGAGCAGTTCTTC. Translation gives CASSLEGRTYNEQFF.

The chain uses TRBV7-2 and TRBJ2-1; D unresolved. This CDR3 spans 15 amino acids. V shed 4 bases and J shed 0 bases, with 10 bases lying between them. The germline gives CDR1 SGHTA, CDR2 FQGNSA. This chain's CDR3 is CASSSQQSSYNEQFF. DNA for the CDR3: TGTGCCAGCAGCTCCCAGCAGAGCTCCTACAATGAGCAGTTCTTC. Complete variable domain (other parts from reference TRBV7-2 and TRBJ2-1): GAGVSQSPSNKVTEKGKDVELRCDPISGHTALYWYRQSLGQGLEFLIYFQGNSAPDKSGLPSDRFSAERTGGSVSTLTIQRTQQEDSAVYLCASSSQQSSYNEQFFGPGTRLTVL.

The gene calls are TRBV28 and TRBJ2-3; 8 positions agree with TRBD1. Unmatched junction bases numbered 5, after V lost 5 bases and J lost 4 bases. This CDR3 has 14 amino acids. CDR1 MDHEN and CDR2 SYDVKM come from the germline V gene. As DNA, the CDR3 is TGTGCCAGCAGTCCAGGACAGGGCCCAGATACGCAGTATTTT. It specifies CASSPGQGPDTQYF.

The chain carries TRBV19 and TRBJ2-2, with 7 bases aligning to TRBD2. The CDR3 runs to 15 residues. Germline CDR1 reads LNHDA; CDR2 reads SQIVND (reference sequence). V was pared by 0 bases and J by 4 bases, with 2 bases of the junction left unmatched. CDR3 coding DNA: TGTGCCAGTAGTATAGATCCGGGGGGCACCGGGGAGCTGTTTTTT. Encoded protein: CASSIDPGGTGELFF. The variable domain in full, completed from reference TRBV19 and TRBJ2-2, reads DGGITQSPKYLFRKEGQNVTLSCEQNLNHDAMYWYRQDPGQGLRLIYYSQIVNDFQKGDIAEGYSVSREKKESFPLTVTSAQKNPTAFYLCASSIDPGGTGELFFGEGSRLTVL.

The chain uses TRBV7-3 and TRBJ1-1, with 8 nucleotides matching TRBD1. CDR3 size: 17 residues. The germline V gene encodes CDR1 SGHTA and CDR2 FQGTGA. Trimming took 1 base from V and 1 from J; bases not matched to a gene: 8. Here the CDR3 DNA reads TGTGCCAGCAGCTTAAGGGGACAGGTAGGAGAGAACACTGAAGCTTTCTTT. Translating it yields CASSLRGQVGENTEAFF.

This chain links TRBV28 with TRBJ1-4, with 12 bases identical to TRBD1. The CDR3 has 21 amino acids. V gave up 3 bases and J gave up 0 bases; unmatched junction bases: 14. Germline-derived CDR1 and CDR2 are MDHEN and SYDVKM. As DNA, the CDR3 is TGTGCCAGCAGTTTCCTGAAACCGGGACAGGGGGCCCGCGCAACTAATGAAAAACTGTTTTTT. As protein: CASSFLKPGQGARATNEKLFF.

The chain carries TRBV9 and TRBJ1-6; weak D call: TRBD1 (5 bases). In germline, CDR1 is SGDLS, CDR2 YYNGEE. The CDR3 contains 14 residues. V dropped 0 bases and J dropped 11 bases, with 12 bases sitting between them. The DNA for the CDR3 is TGTGCCAGCAGCGTAGATCCAGGGAAGGCACCCCTCCACTTT. Residues: CASSVDPGKAPLHF.

This clone was observed a few times. This sequence joins TRBV6-2 or TRBV6-3 and TRBJ1-1; D is uncertain. This CDR3 region has 12 residues. Germline V gives CDR1 MNHEY, CDR2 SVGEGT. V was cut by 6 bases and J by 0 bases, with 5 bases left in between. CDR3 in DNA: TGTGCCAGCAGCCCGTTGAACACTGAAGCTTTCTTT. It translates to CASSPLNTEAFF.

The V and J genes are TRBV6-5 and TRBJ1-2; TRBD1 is a possible D gene (6 bases). Trimming shortened V by 5 bases and J by 3 bases, and 13 bases separated the two germline ends. The germline V gene has CDR1 MNHEY and CDR2 SVGAGI. The CDR3 loop spans 14 amino acids. As DNA, the CDR3 is TGTGCCAGCAGTAAACAGGGTTATTACTATGGCTACACCTTC. Amino acid sequence: CASSKQGYYYGYTF.

The CDR3 sequence is CASSWTGVGYGYTF. The CDR3, as DNA: TGTGCCAGTAGCTGGACAGGGGTAGGCTATGGCTACACCTTC. The V gene is TRBV19, the J gene TRBJ1-2; TRBD1 matches 9 bases. V lost 6 bases, J lost 4 bases, and 6 bases stayed unmatched. CDR3 length equals 14 residues. Looked up from germline, CDR1 is LNHDA and CDR2 is SQIVND (reference sequence).

The chain uses TRBV6-5 and TRBJ1-3; tentative D call: TRBD1 (6 bases). The CDR3 is 15 amino acids. The germline V gene encodes CDR1 MNHEY and CDR2 SVGAGI. V was pared by 2 bases and J by 0 bases, with 8 bases between. CDR3 region: CASSYRGASGNTIYF. CDR3 DNA sequence: TGTGCCAGCAGTTACAGGGGGGCCTCTGGAAACACCATATATTTT.

This sequence joins TRBV5-8 and TRBJ1-1, with D perhaps TRBD1 (6 bases). The CDR3 length is 15 residues. Trimming cost V 3 bases and J 5 bases, with 17 bases left between them. The germline gives CDR1 SGHTS, CDR2 YDEGEE. The CDR3 DNA is TGTGCCAGCAGCTCTACCTGGGGGGCTTATACTGAAGCTTTCTTT. Translation gives CASSSTWGAYTEAFF.

The chain employs TRBV5-6 and TRBJ1-1; D ambiguous. The CDR3 covers 13 residues. Trimming shortened V by 0 bases and J by 9 bases, and 12 bases separated the two germline ends. Germline V gives CDR1 SGHDT, CDR2 YYEEEE. CDR3 coding DNA: TGTGCCAGCAGCTTGGCCAATACAGACCAAGCTTTCTTT. Translating it yields CASSLANTDQAFF.

The chain joins TRBV11-3 to TRBJ2-7; 10 nucleotides match TRBD1. The CDR3 extends over 15 amino acids. J was trimmed by 7 bases and V by 1 base; bases with no gene match: 7. Germline values: CDR1 SGHNT, CDR2 YENEEA. The CDR3 region is CASSLGPGQGREQYV. CDR3 nucleotide sequence: TGTGCCAGCAGCTTAGGGCCGGGACAGGGGAGAGAGCAGTACGTC.

The rearrangement joins TRBV27 to TRBJ1-1; TRBD1 aligns across 8 bases. Germline V gene lookup returns CDR1 MNHEY and CDR2 SMNVEV (reference sequence). This CDR3 is built from 14 residues. V shed 6 bases, J shed 3 bases, and the junction held 6 bases outside the gene matches. The CDR3, as DNA: TGTGCCAGCAGCAAACAGGGGGGGGACACTGAAGCTTTCTTT. Translation: CASSKQGGDTEAFF.